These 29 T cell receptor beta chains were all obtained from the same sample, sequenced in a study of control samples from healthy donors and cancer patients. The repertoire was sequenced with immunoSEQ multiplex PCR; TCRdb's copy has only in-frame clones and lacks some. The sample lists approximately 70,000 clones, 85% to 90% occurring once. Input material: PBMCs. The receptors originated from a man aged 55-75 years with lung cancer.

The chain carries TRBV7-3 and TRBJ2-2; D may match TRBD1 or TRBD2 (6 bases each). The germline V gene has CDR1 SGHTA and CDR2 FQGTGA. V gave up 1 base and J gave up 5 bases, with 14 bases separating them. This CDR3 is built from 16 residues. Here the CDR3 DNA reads TGTGCCAGCAGCTTAATACCGGGGGCTAGTACCGGGGAGCTGTTTTTT. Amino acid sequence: CASSLIPGASTGELFF.

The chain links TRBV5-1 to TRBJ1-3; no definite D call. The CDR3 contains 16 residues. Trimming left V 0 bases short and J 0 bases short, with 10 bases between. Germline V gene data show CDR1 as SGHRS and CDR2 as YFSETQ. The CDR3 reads CASSLEPTYSGNTIYF. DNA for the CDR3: TGCGCCAGCAGCTTGGAACCCACCTACTCTGGAAACACCATATATTTT.

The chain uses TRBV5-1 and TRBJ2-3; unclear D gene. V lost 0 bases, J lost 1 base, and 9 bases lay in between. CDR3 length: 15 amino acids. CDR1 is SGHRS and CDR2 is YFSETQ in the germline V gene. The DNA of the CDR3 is TGCGCCAGCAGCTTGGACTTAAGTGGCACAGATACGCAGTATTTT. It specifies CASSLDLSGTDTQYF.

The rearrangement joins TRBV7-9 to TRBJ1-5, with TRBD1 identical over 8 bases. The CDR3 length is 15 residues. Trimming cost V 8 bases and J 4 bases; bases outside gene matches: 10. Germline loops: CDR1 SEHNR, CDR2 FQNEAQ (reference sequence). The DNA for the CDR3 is TGTGCCAGCCAGTCCGGACAGGGTCGGAATCAGCCCCAGCATTTT. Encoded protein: CASQSGQGRNQPQHF.

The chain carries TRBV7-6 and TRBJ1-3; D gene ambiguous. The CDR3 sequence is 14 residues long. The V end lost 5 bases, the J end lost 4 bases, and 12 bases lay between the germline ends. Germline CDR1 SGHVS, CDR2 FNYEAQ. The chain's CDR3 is CASSEGNRGNTIYF. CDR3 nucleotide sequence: TGTGCCAGCAGCGAAGGGAACCGAGGAAACACCATATATTTT. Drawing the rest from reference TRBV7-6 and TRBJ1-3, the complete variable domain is GAGVSQSPRYKVTKRGQDVALRCDPISGHVSLYWYRQALGQGPEFLTYFNYEAQQDKSGLPNDRFSAERPEGSISTLTIQRTEQRDSAMYRCASSEGNRGNTIYFGEGSWLTVV.

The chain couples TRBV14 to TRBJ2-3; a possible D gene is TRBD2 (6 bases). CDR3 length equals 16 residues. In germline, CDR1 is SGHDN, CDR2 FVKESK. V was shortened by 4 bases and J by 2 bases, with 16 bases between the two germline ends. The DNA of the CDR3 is TGTGCCAGCAGCCCCTACTACGGGGGTTCCACAGATACGCAGTATTTT. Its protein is CASSPYYGGSTDTQYF.

The CDR3 DNA is TGCGCCAGCAGCACTAGACGGGTTGGGACGGCCGGGGAGCTGTTTTTT. Translation: CASSTRRVGTAGELFF. This chain connects TRBV5-1 to TRBJ2-2; D may correspond to TRBD1 or TRBD2 (5 bases each). This CDR3 is 16 amino acids long. Trimming stripped 4 bases from V and 6 bases from J, with 19 bases between. Germline CDR1 and CDR2: SGHRS and YFSETQ.

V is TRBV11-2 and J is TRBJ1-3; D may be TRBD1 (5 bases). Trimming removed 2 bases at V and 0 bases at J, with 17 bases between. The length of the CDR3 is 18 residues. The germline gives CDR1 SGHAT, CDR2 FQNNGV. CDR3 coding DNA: TGTGCCAGCAGCTTATCCGCGGGGGGTCTGAGCTCTGGAAACACCATATATTTT. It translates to CASSLSAGGLSSGNTIYF. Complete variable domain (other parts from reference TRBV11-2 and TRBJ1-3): EAGVAQSPRYKIIEKRQSVAFWCNPISGHATLYWYQQILGQGPKLLIQFQNNGVVDDSQLPKDRFSAERLKGVDSTLKIQPAKLEDSAVYLCASSLSAGGLSSGNTIYFGEGSWLTVV.

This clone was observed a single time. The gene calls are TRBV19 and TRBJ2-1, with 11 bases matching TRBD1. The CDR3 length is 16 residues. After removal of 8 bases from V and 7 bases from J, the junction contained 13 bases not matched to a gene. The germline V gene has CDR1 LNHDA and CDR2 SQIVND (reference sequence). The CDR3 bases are TGTGCCAGTTTGAGTCTTGGGACAGGGGGGAGGAATGAGCAGTTCTTC. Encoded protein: CASLSLGTGGRNEQFF.

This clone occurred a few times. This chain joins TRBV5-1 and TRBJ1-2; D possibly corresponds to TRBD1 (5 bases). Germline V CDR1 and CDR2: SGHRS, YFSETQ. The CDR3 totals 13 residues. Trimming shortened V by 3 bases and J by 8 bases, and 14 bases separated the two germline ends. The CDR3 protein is CASSSGQGEGYTF. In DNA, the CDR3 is TGCGCCAGCAGCTCGGGCCAAGGGGAAGGCTACACCTTC.

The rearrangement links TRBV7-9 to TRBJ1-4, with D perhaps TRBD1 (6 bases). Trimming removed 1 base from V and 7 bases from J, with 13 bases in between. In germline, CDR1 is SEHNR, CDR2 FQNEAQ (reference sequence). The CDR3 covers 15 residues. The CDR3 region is CASSLGGPGIEKLFF. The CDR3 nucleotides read TGTGCCAGCAGCTTAGGGGGGCCAGGGATTGAAAAACTGTTTTTT.

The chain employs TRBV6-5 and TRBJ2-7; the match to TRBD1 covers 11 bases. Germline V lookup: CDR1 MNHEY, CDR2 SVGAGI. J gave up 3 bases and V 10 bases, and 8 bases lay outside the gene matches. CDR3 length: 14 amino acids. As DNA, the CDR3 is TGTGCCACCTTCGGGGACAGGGGGAACTACGAGCAGTACTTC. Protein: CATFGDRGNYEQYF.

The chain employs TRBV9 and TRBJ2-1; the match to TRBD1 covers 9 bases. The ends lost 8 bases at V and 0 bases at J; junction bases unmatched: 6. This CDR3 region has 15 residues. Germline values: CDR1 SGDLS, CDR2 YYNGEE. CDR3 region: CASSRTGDSYNEQFF. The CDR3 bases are TGTGCCAGTTCCCGGACAGGGGACTCCTACAATGAGCAGTTCTTC.

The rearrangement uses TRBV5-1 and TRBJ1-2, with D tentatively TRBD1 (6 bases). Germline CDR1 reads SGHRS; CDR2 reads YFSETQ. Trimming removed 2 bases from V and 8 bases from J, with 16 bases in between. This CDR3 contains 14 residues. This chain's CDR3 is CASSFTGLGGGYTF. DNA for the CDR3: TGCGCCAGCAGCTTTACAGGGCTCGGTGGAGGCTACACCTTC.

CDR3 sequence (DNA): TGTGCCAGCAGTCCCAGGGTTTGGGGCTATGGCTACACCTTC. This translates into CASSPRVWGYGYTF. The V gene is TRBV6-5, the J gene TRBJ1-2; a possible D gene is TRBD1 (5 bases). The CDR3 is made up of 14 amino acids. Deletions cut 5 bases from V and 4 bases from J, with 14 bases between. Germline V gene lookup returns CDR1 MNHEY and CDR2 SVGAGI.

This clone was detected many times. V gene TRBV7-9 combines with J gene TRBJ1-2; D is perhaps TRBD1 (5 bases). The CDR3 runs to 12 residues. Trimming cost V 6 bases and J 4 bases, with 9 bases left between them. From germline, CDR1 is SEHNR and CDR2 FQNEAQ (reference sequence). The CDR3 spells CASSLTVYGYTF. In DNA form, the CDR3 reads TGTGCCAGCAGTCTGACAGTCTATGGCTACACCTTC.

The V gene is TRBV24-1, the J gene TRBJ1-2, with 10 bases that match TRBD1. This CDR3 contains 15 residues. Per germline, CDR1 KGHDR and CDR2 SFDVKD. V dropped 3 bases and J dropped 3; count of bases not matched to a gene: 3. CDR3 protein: CATSDHGTGDYGYTF. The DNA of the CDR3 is TGTGCCACCAGTGATCATGGGACAGGGGACTATGGCTACACCTTC.

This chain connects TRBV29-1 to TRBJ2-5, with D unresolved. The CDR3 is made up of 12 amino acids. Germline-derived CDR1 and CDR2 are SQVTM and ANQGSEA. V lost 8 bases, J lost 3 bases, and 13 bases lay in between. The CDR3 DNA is TGCAGCTTTAGAATGACGAAAGAGACCCAGTACTTC. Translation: CSFRMTKETQYF.

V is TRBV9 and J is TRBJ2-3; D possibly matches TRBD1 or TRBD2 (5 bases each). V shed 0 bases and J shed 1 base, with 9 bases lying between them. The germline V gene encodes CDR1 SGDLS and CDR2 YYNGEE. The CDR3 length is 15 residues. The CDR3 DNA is TGTGCCAGCAGCGTAGGAGGGGCCCGCACAGATACGCAGTATTTT. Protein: CASSVGGARTDTQYF.

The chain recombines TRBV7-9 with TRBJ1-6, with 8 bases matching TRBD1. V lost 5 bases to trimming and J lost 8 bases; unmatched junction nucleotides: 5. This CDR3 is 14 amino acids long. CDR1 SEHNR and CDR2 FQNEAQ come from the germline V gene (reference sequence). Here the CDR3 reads CASSTDRVHSPLHF. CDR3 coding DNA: TGTGCCAGCAGCACGGACAGGGTCCATTCACCCCTCCACTTT.

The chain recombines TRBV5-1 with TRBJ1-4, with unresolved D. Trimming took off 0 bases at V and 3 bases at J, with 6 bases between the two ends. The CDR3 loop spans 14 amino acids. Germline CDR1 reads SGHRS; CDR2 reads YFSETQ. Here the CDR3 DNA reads TGCGCCAGCAGCTTGGGTACAGCTAATGAAAAACTGTTTTTT. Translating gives CASSLGTANEKLFF.

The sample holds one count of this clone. CDR3 DNA: TGTGCCAGCAGACCCGGGACGCTGGGCAATCAGCCCCAGCATTTT. This translates into CASRPGTLGNQPQHF. V is TRBV7-8 and J is TRBJ1-5; D possibly corresponds to TRBD1 (5 bases). The length of the CDR3 is 15 residues. From germline, CDR1 is SGHVS and CDR2 FQNEAQ. Trimming pared 6 bases from V and 2 bases from J, leaving 14 bases between.

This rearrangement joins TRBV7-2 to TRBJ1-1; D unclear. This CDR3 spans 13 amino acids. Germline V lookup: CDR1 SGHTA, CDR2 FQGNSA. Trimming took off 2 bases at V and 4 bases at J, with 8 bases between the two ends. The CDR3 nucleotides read TGTGCCAGCAGCTTACAGATCCTCACTGAAGCTTTCTTT. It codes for CASSLQILTEAFF.

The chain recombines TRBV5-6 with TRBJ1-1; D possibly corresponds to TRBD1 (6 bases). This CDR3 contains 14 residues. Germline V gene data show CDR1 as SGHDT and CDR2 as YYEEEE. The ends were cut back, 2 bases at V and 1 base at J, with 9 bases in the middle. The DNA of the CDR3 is TGTGCCAGCAGCTTTCCACAGGGGAACACTGAAGCTTTCTTT. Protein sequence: CASSFPQGNTEAFF.

This CDR3 reads CASRGWGRNTGELFF. Written as DNA, the CDR3 is TGTGCCAGCAGGGGTTGGGGCCGAAACACCGGGGAGCTGTTTTTT. V and J are TRBV5-6 and TRBJ2-2, with D tentatively TRBD1 (5 bases). The CDR3 has 15 amino acids. The germline V and J ends were trimmed by 5 bases and 2 bases, with 13 bases remaining between them. The germline CDR1 and CDR2 sequences are SGHDT and YYEEEE.

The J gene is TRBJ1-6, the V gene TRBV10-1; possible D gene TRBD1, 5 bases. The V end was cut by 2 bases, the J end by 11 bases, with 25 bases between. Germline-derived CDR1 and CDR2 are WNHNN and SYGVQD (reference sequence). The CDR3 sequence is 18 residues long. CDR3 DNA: TGCGCCAGCAGTGAGGGGGCAGGGAACTTGGATAAGGTAGCACCCCTCCACTTT. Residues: CASSEGAGNLDKVAPLHF.

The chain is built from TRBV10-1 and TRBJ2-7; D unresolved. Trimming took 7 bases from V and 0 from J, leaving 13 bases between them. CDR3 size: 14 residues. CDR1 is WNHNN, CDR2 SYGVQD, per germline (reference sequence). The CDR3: CASNGCSCSYEQYV. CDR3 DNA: TGCGCCAGCAATGGCTGCAGTTGCTCCTACGAGCAGTACGTC.

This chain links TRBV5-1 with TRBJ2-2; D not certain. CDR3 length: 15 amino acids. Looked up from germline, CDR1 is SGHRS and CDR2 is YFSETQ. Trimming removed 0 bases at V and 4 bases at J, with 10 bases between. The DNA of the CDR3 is TGCGCCAGCAGCTTGGATGTGCCCGGCACCGGGGAGCTGTTTTTT. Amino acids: CASSLDVPGTGELFF.

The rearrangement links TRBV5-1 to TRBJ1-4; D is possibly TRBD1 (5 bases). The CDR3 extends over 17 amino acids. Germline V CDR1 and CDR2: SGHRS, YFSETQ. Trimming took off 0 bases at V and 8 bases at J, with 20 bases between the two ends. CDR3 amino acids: CASSLESQGPFGEKLFF. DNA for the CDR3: TGCGCCAGCAGCTTGGAGAGCCAGGGACCTTTTGGGGAAAAACTGTTTTTT.